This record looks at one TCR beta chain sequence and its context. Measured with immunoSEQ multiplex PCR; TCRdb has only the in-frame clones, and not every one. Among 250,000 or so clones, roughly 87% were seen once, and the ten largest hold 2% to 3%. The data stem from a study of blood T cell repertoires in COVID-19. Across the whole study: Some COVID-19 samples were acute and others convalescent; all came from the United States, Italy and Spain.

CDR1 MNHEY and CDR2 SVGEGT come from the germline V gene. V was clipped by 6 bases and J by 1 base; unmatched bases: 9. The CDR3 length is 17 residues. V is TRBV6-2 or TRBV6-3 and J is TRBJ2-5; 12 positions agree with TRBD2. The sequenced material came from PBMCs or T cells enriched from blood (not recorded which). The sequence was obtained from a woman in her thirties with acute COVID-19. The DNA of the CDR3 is TGTGCCAGCAGCCGGGGAGGGACTAGCGGGCGCCAAGAGACCCAGTACTTC. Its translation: CASSRGGTSGRQETQYF.